Listed here are 11 T cell receptor beta chains from one sample, sequenced in a study of OX40 agonist ivuxolimab in advanced cancers. Data came from immunoSEQ multiplex PCR; TCRdb stores just in-frame clones and leaves some out. The sample gives around 40,000 clones, over 80% of which show up once; under 3.5% is in the top ten. The sample in question was CD4+ or CD8+ T cells sorted from blood, obtained in a trial of the OX40 agonist ivuxolimab. The receptors here all came from an adult with an advanced solid tumor such as melanoma, head and neck, liver or kidney cancer.

The CDR3, as DNA: TGTGCCACCAGCAGGCCCGGGACAGGGTTTGGAATGGAGCAGTTCTTC. It is translated as CATSRPGTGFGMEQFF. The rearrangement joins TRBV15 to TRBJ2-1; 9 nucleotides align to TRBD1. Germline V lookup: CDR1 LNHNV, CDR2 YYDKDF (reference sequence). The trim removed 3 bases at V and 10 bases at J, leaving 13 bases unmatched. This CDR3 is built from 16 residues.

The chain employs TRBV6-1 and TRBJ1-1, with TRBD1 matching 7 bases. CDR3 size: 13 residues. Germline values: CDR1 MNHNS, CDR2 SASEGT. V shed 6 bases, J shed 2 bases, and the junction held 3 bases outside the gene matches. CDR3 sequence: CASRTGRNTEAFF. The CDR3 DNA reads as TGTGCCAGCAGGACAGGGCGAAACACTGAAGCTTTCTTT.

The V gene is TRBV18, the J gene TRBJ2-4; D is tentatively TRBD1 or TRBD2 (5 bases each). This CDR3 comprises 16 residues. Germline lookup yields CDR1 KGHSH and CDR2 LQKENI. V lost 3 bases to trimming and J lost 0 bases, with 12 bases between them. The CDR3 here is CASSPYPGTAKNIQYF. CDR3 DNA: TGTGCCAGCTCACCTTATCCCGGGACAGCCAAAAACATTCAGTACTTC. The complete variable domain, with remaining parts taken from reference TRBV18 and TRBJ2-4, reads NAGVMQNPRHLVRRRGQEARLRCSPMKGHSHVYWYRQLPEEGLKFMVYLQKENIIDESGMPKERFSAEFPKEGPSILRIQQVVRGDSAAYFCASSPYPGTAKNIQYFGAGTRLSVL.

The chain has TRBV21-1 and TRBJ2-5; TRBD1 is the table's D call, not checked against the DNA. TRBV21-1 is designated a pseudogene. The CDR3 loop spans 17 amino acids. This chain's CDR3 is CASSKDGTDLGQETQYF. The CDR3 coding sequence is TGTGCCAGCAGCAAAGACGGGACAGACCTCGGCCAAGAGACCCAGTACTTC.

Turning to this clone: A much larger clone lies a single base off, so this may be a read error. Other DNA sequences in this sample translate to the same CDR3. The gene calls are TRBV5-1 and TRBJ1-1; no clear D gene. The V end lost 0 bases, the J end lost 1 base, and 4 bases lay between the germline ends. Germline V lookup: CDR1 SGHRS, CDR2 YFSETQ. The CDR3 spans 13 residues. The CDR3 DNA reads as TGCGCCAGCAGCTTGGGCGGGAACACTGAAGCTTTCTTT. Its protein product is CASSLGGNTEAFF. Together with reference TRBV5-1 and TRBJ1-1, the CDR3 gives the full variable domain: KAGVTQTPRYLIKTRGQQVTLSCSPISGHRSVSWYQQTPGQGLQFLFEYFSETQRNKGNFPGRFSGRQFSNSRSEMNVSTLELGDSALYLCASSLGGNTEAFFGQGTRLTVV.

The genes are TRBV2 and TRBJ1-3; tentative D call: TRBD1 (6 bases). The CDR3 extends over 13 amino acids. The V end lost 6 bases, the J end lost 4 bases, and 10 bases lay between the germline ends. Germline CDR1 reads SNHLY; CDR2 reads FYNNEI. The CDR3 nucleotides read TGTGCCAGCAGGGGGGCTTCCGGAAACACCATATATTTT. It is translated as CASRGASGNTIYF.

The rearrangement joins TRBV9 to TRBJ2-1; D is uncertain. Germline CDR1 reads SGDLS; CDR2 reads YYNGEE. The CDR3 has 14 amino acids. V was pared by 2 bases and J by 4 bases, with 10 bases between. CDR3 nucleotides: TGTGCCAGCAGCGTGGGTGGGGTTTACAATGAGCAGTTCTTC. Protein: CASSVGGVYNEQFF.

The chain recombines TRBV28 with TRBJ2-3, with D unresolved. Germline assignment: CDR1 MDHEN and CDR2 SYDVKM. The V end lost 3 bases, the J end lost 3 bases, and 13 bases lay between the germline ends. The CDR3 extends over 15 amino acids. The CDR3 sequence is CASSFGQVITDTQYF. CDR3 sequence (DNA): TGTGCCAGCAGTTTCGGTCAGGTAATAACAGATACGCAGTATTTT.

The CDR3 nucleotides read TGCGCCAGCAGTGAGCGCCAGGACTATGGCTACACCTTC. Encoded protein: CASSERQDYGYTF. The genes are TRBV10-1 and TRBJ1-2; no firm D call. There are 13 residues in the CDR3. The V end was cut by 2 bases, the J end by 3 bases, with 7 bases between. Germline lookup yields CDR1 WNHNN and CDR2 SYGVQD (reference sequence).

V usage is TRBV19 and J usage is TRBJ2-3; D is unresolved. The CDR3 spans 13 residues. Deletions cut 8 bases from V and 7 bases from J, with 16 bases between. CDR1 and CDR2 from the germline V gene are LNHDA and SQIVND (reference sequence). This chain's CDR3 is CASALSFIHTQYF. The DNA for the CDR3 is TGTGCCAGTGCTCTCTCATTTATCCATACGCAGTATTTT.

V is TRBV30 and J is TRBJ1-5; D is ambiguous. CDR3 length: 13 residues. V was clipped by 0 bases and J by 1 base, with 4 bases between them. Germline values: CDR1 GTSNPN, CDR2 SVGIG (reference sequence). CDR3 residues: CAWSVRSNQPQHF. DNA of the CDR3: TGTGCCTGGAGTGTCAGGAGCAATCAGCCCCAGCATTTT.